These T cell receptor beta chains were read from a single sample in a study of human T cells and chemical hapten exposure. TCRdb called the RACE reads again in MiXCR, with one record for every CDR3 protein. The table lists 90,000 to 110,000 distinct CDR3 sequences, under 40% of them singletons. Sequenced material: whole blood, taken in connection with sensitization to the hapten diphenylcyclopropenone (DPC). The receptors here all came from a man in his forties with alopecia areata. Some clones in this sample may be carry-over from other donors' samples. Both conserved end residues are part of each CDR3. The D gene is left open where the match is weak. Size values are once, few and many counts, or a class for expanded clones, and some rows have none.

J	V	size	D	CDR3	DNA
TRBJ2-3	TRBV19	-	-	CASSSSPHGADTQYF	TGTGCCAGTAGTAGTAGCCCTCACGGGGCAGATACGCAGTATTTT
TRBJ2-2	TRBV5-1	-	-	CASKEGSAGGELFF	TGCGCCAGCAAAGAGGGGTCGGCTGGCGGGGAGCTGTTTTTT
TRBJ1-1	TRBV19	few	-	CASSIGTEAFF	TGTGCCAGTAGTATCGGCACTGAAGCTTTCTTT
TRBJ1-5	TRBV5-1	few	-	CASSLKGQPQHF	TGCGCCAGCAGCTTGAAAGGTCAGCCCCAGCATTTT
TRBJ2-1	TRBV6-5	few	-	CASTVGAWGEQFF	TGTGCCAGCACGGTGGGGGCTTGGGGGGAGCAGTTCTTC
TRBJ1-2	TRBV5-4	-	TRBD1	CASSYNRGLANYGYTF	TGTGCCAGCAGCTATAACAGGGGCCTTGCTAACTATGGCTACACCTTC
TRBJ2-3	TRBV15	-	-	CATSRGGGADTDTQYF	TGTGCCACCAGCAGAGGAGGGGGAGCCGACACAGATACGCAGTATTTT
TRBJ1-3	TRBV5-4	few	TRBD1	CASSGGQGRNTIYF	TGTGCCAGCAGCGGAGGACAGGGCAGAAACACCATATATTTT
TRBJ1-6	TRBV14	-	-	CASSQEVGSYNSPLHF	TGTGCCAGCAGCCAAGAAGTGGGGTCCTATAATTCACCCCTCCACTTT
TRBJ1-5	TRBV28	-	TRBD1	CASSPPPDRGANQPQHF	TGTGCCAGCAGTCCCCCCCCGGACAGGGGCGCAAATCAGCCCCAGCATTTT
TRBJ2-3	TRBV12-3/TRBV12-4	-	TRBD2	CASSQTSGRTDTQYF	TGTGCCAGCAGTCAGACTAGCGGGAGAACAGATACGCAGTATTTT
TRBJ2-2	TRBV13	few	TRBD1	CASSLTFWDRSNTGELFF	TGTGCCAGCAGCTTAACTTTTTGGGACAGGTCGAACACCGGGGAGCTGTTTTTT
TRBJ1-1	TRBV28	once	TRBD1	CASRVQGSEAFF	TGTGCCAGCAGAGTACAGGGGTCAGAAGCTTTCTTT
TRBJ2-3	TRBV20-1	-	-	CSARVAWVSTQYF	TGCAGTGCTAGAGTTGCTTGGGTTAGTACGCAGTATTTT
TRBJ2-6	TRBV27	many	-	CASSSGSWAGANVLTF	TGTGCCAGCAGTTCGGGGTCCTGGGCTGGGGCCAACGTCCTGACTTTC
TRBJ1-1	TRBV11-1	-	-	CASSSNPGPDSEAFF	TGTGCCAGCAGCTCAAACCCGGGACCCGACTCTGAAGCTTTCTTT
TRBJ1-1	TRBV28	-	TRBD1	CASSLLYSGGSTEAFF	TGTGCCAGCAGTTTATTGTATTCAGGGGGGAGCACTGAAGCTTTCTTT
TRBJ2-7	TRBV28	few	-	CASSSIGGVRYEQYF	TGTGCCAGCAGTTCAATCGGGGGAGTAAGGTACGAGCAGTACTTC
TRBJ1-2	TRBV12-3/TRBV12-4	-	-	CASTHGPNYGYTF	TGTGCCAGCACCCACGGGCCGAACTATGGCTACACCTTC
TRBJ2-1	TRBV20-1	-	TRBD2	CSATRNVLGAGELDEQFF	TGCAGTGCTACAAGGAACGTATTAGGAGCGGGAGAGTTGGATGAGCAGTTCTTC
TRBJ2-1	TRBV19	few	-	CASQDSYNEQFF	TGTGCCAGTCAGGACAGCTACAATGAGCAGTTCTTC
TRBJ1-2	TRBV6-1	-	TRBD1	CASGGQEHHYGYTF	TGTGCCAGCGGGGGACAGGAACATCACTATGGCTACACCTTC
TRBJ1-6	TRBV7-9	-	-	CASSFGGSPLHF	TGTGCCAGCAGCTTCGGTGGTTCACCCCTCCACTTT
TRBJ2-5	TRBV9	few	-	CASSAGTRQETQYF	TGTGCCAGCAGCGCCGGGACTCGACAAGAGACCCAGTACTTC
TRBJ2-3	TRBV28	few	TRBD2	CASSLLGTSGSDTQYF	TGTGCCAGCAGTTTACTTGGGACTAGCGGATCAGATACGCAGTATTTT
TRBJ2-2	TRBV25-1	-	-	CASRSLPTGELFF	TGTGCCAGCAGGAGCCTTCCTACCGGGGAGCTGTTTTTT
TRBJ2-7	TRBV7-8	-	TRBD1	CASSFPDRGGYEQYF	TGTGCCAGCAGCTTCCCGGACAGGGGGGGTTACGAGCAGTACTTC
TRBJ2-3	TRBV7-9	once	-	CASSLMTDTQYF	TGTGCCAGCAGCCTTATGACAGATACGCAGTATTTT
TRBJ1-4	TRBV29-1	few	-	CSVDAGRGEKLFF	TGCAGCGTTGATGCGGGGCGCGGTGAAAAACTGTTTTTT
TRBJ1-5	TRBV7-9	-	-	CASSLAGANQPQHF	TGTGCCAGCAGCTTAGCGGGGGCAAATCAGCCCCAGCATTTT
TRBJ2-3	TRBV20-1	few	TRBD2	CSAQRTSGFTDTQYF	TGCAGTGCCCAAAGGACTAGCGGGTTTACAGATACGCAGTATTTT
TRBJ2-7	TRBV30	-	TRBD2	CAWSTSGAYEQYF	TGTGCCTGGTCGACTAGCGGTGCCTACGAGCAGTACTTC
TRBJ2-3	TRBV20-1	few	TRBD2	CSARTSGRLSDTQYF	TGCAGTGCTCGGACTAGCGGGAGACTTTCCGATACGCAGTATTTT
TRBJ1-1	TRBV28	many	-	CASSINTPQAFF	TGTGCCAGCAGCATTAATACCCCTCAAGCTTTCTTT
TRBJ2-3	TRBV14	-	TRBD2	CASSQETPGTSGSTDTQYF	TGTGCCAGCAGCCAAGAAACTCCTGGGACTAGCGGGAGCACAGATACGCAGTATTTT
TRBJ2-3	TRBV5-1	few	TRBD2	CASSLVGLAGGIGADTQYF	TGCGCCAGCAGCTTGGTGGGGCTAGCGGGAGGAATAGGAGCAGATACGCAGTATTTT
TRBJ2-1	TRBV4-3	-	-	CASSQKNHDYEQFF	TGCGCCAGCAGCCAGAAGAACCATGATTATGAGCAGTTCTTC
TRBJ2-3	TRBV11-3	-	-	CASSPRDLPTDTQYF	TGTGCCAGCAGCCCCCGGGACTTACCCACAGATACGCAGTATTTT
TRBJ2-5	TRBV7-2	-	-	CASSPGTRSHF	TGTGCCAGCAGCCCCGGGACCCGGTCGCACTTC
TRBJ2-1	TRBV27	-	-	CASSLYPGGGREQFF	TGTGCCAGCAGTTTATATCCGGGAGGGGGCAGGGAGCAGTTCTTC
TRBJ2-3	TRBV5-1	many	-	CASGEEGSDTQYF	TGCGCCAGCGGGGAGGAGGGCTCAGATACGCAGTATTTT
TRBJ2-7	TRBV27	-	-	CASSVRDTIYEQYF	TGTGCCAGCAGTGTCCGGGACACGATATACGAGCAGTACTTC